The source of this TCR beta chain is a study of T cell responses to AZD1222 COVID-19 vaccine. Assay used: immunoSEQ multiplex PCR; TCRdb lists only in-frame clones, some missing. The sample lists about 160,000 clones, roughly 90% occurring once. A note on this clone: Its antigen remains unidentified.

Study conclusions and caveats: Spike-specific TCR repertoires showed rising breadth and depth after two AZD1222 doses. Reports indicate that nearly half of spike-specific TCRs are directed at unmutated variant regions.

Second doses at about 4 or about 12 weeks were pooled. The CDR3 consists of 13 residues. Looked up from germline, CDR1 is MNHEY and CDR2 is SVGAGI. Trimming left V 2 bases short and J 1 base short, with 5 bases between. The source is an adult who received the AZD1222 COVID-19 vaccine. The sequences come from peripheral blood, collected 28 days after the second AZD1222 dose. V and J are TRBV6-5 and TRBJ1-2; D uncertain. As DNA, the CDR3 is TGTGCCAGCAGTTACCTAGTTAACTATGGCTACACCTTC. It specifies CASSYLVNYGYTF.